This T cell receptor (beta chain) stems from a study of T cells in Graves' hyperthyroidism and ophthalmopathy. In the study overall: Once the initial diagnosis was made, peripheral blood was obtained before any treatment.

Study conclusions and caveats: Most thyroid clonotypes expanded above 0.001 were also detected in blood.

Authors of the study amplified TCR beta CDR3 regions from RNA transcripts. When the TCR CDR3 underwent first-round RT-PCR, the HTBI primer set was used. Each CDR3 protein is one row after TCRdb ran MiXCR on the multiplex PCR reads. The table records 800,000 or so distinct CDR3 sequences, 38% of them present only once. This clonotype was detected many times. Its cognate antigen is unknown. Uncontrolled infection, other autoimmune disease, pregnancy or lactation excluded patients. The receptor was isolated from a man between 18 and 35 years old with Graves' hyperthyroidism. The sample taken for sequencing was blood.

CDR3 DNA sequence: TGTGCCACCAGCAGAGAGGAGGCTGATCTGGAGCAGTACTTC. Translation: CATSREEADLEQYF. The chain employs TRBV15 and TRBJ2-7, with D possibly being TRBD2 (5 bases). Trimming left V 0 bases short and J 7 bases short, with 13 bases between. The CDR3 consists of 14 residues. Germline assignment: CDR1 LNHNV and CDR2 YYDKDF (reference sequence).